This T cell receptor (beta chain) was sequenced in a study of technical replicates of blood from a handful of donors (dated by TCRdb to the late 2010s). A word on this clone: There is no known antigen for this receptor. Base qualities are not at hand, and no much larger clone is one base apart.

Libraries were constructed by the immunoSEQ multiplex PCR assay. TCRdb stores this immuneACCESS table with in-frame sequences only. Part of the clones is absent; in the studies checked, under half of the shortfall reflects unresolved V genes, and no reason is known for the rest. The sample table contains 95,000 or so clones; only one count was recorded for roughly 96% of them. The ten largest clones represent around 0.35% of the sample. The sequencing input was T cells isolated from PBMCs. This receptor was taken from a human donor in good health.

Here is the DNA: TGTGCCAGCAGCTCCGGACAGAACTATGGCTACACCTTC. Its protein product is CASSSGQNYGYTF. The sequence links TRBV7-8 to TRBJ1-2; TRBD1 is a possible D gene, resting on 6 matching bases. Based on the germline V gene, the CDR1 and CDR2 sequences are SGHVS and FQNEAQ. The junction carries 8 bases between V and J, which are trimmed by 4 bases and 2 bases respectively. From cysteine to phenylalanine, the CDR3 is 13 amino acids long. The only DNA kept is the CDR3, 39 bases in frame from the first base.